This is a list of T cell receptor beta chains from one sample in a study of regulatory T cells in long-lasting Graves disease. TCRdb processed the multiplex PCR reads anew with MiXCR; each CDR3 protein has one entry. The sample carries around 450,000 distinct CDR3 sequences, over 14% recorded once. The sample also formed part of further work on T cells in Graves' hyperthyroidism and ophthalmopathy.

The source was peripheral blood mononuclear cells (PBMCs), collected at new diagnosis, from a patient treated with antithyroid drugs. These receptors all stem from a middle-aged woman with Graves disease. Each CDR3 is given with its conserved first and last residue. Fields, in order: clone size, V gene, D gene, J gene, CDR3 DNA, CDR3 protein. D genes are given only for firm matches. Rows give clone size only sometimes, using once, few, many, or a class for an expanded clone.

many,TRBV12-3/TRBV12-4,TRBD2,TRBJ2-1,TGTGCCAGCAGTCGGACTAGCGGGATGGATGAGCAGTTCTTC,CASSRTSGMDEQFF
many,TRBV27,TRBD2,TRBJ2-7,TGTGCCAGCAGGGGAAGGGAGGGCCGGGACTACGAGCAGTACTTC,CASRGREGRDYEQYF
many,TRBV7-9,NA,TRBJ2-2,TGTGCCAGCGCTAAGAGGGATGGGATCGGGGAGCTGTTTTTT,CASAKRDGIGELFF
many,TRBV7-9,NA,TRBJ2-5,TGTGCCAGCAGCTTTACTCAGGATTGGACAGCGAGATGGACCCAGTACTTC,CASSFTQDWTARWTQYF
NA,TRBV2,TRBD1,TRBJ2-7,TGTGCCACCGAGTATCCGGGACAGGGATCCTACGAGCAGTACTTC,CATEYPGQGSYEQYF
NA,TRBV29-1,TRBD1,TRBJ1-4,TGCAGCGCCCTAGGACAGGGGGCTAATGAAAAACTGTTTTTT,CSALGQGANEKLFF
few,TRBV20-1,NA,TRBJ1-1,TGCAGTGCTAGAGATCTGGCAAGTGGGGTCCGGACTGAAGCTTTCTTT,CSARDLASGVRTEAFF
NA,TRBV5-1,NA,TRBJ2-7,TGCGCCAGCAGCGCACAGGGGAGGGGTGAGCAGTACTTC,CASSAQGRGEQYF
many,TRBV13,TRBD2,TRBJ2-3,TGTGCCAGCAGCCTAGGGCTAGCGGAAGATACGCAGTATTTT,CASSLGLAEDTQYF
many,TRBV11-2,NA,TRBJ1-6,TGTGCCAGCAGCTTAGATGGGGGGGACGGACAAAATTCACCCCTCCACTTT,CASSLDGGDGQNSPLHF